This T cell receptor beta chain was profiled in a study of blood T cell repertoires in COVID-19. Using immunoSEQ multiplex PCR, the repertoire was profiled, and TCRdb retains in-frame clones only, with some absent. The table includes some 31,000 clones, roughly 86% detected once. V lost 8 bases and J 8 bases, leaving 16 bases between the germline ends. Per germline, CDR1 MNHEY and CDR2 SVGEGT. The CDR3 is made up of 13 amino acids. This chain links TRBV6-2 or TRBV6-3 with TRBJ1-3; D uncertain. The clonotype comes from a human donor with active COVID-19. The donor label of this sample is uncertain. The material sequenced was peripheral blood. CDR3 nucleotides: TGTGCCAGCGGCCACACTGATCGGGACACCATATATTTT. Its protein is CASGHTDRDTIYF.